These T cell receptor beta chains were read from a single sample in a study of CD8+ T cells in alopecia areata. The method was immunoSEQ multiplex PCR; TCRdb's version includes in-frame clones alone and lacks a portion of them. This table holds some 120,000 clones, 60% to 65% found once. This specimen was CD4+ T cells sorted from blood, taken at week 4, from a patient treated with tofacitinib. These receptor sequences come from a human donor with alopecia areata. Both conserved end residues are part of each CDR3. D genes are given only for firm matches. Size values are once, few and many counts, or a class for expanded clones, and some rows have none.

DNA	CDR3	V	J	size	D	length
TGCAGTGTTGGCCGAGAAGAGACCCAGTACTTC	CSVGREETQYF	TRBV20-1	TRBJ2-5	-	-	11
TGTGCCAGCAGCTTAGCAGGGGGCAATGAGCAGTTCTTC	CASSLAGGNEQFF	TRBV7-9	TRBJ2-1	-	-	13
TGCGCCAGCAGCCCCAATGCGGGGGGAGAGACCCAGTACTTC	CASSPNAGGETQYF	TRBV5-1	TRBJ2-5	once	TRBD2	14
TGTGCCAGCAGTTGGGGACAGGGCTCCACTGAAGCTTTCTTT	CASSWGQGSTEAFF	TRBV27	TRBJ1-1	-	TRBD1	14
TGCGCCAGCAGCTTGGATCTGGAGACCCAGTACTTC	CASSLDLETQYF	TRBV5-1	TRBJ2-5	-	-	12
TGTGCCAGCAGCTTAGTAGCGGGGAACACAGATACGCAGTATTTT	CASSLVAGNTDTQYF	TRBV7-2	TRBJ2-3	-	TRBD2	15
TGTGCCAGCAGCTTAGCCCCGGGGTCGGATCAGCCCCAGCATTTT	CASSLAPGSDQPQHF	TRBV7-2	TRBJ1-5	-	-	15
TGCGCCAGCAGCTCGGGGGCGCTTGGGACTAATGAAAAACTGTTTTTT	CASSSGALGTNEKLFF	TRBV5-1	TRBJ1-4	few	-	16
TGTGCCTCCTCCTCGACTAGCGGGGCCCCTCAGTACTTC	CASSSTSGAPQYF	TRBV30	TRBJ2-7	-	TRBD2	13
TGTGCCAGCTCTTCAGGACAGGTTTTGACACCCCTCCACTTT	CASSSGQVLTPLHF	TRBV18	TRBJ1-6	-	TRBD1	14
TGTGCCAGCACCCTCGGGGGGAACTATGGCTACACCTTC	CASTLGGNYGYTF	TRBV28	TRBJ1-2	-	-	13
TGTGCCAGCAGCGTCGCCACCGGGGAGCTGTTTTTT	CASSVATGELFF	TRBV7-2	TRBJ2-2	-	-	12
TGCAGCGTTGTGCCGCCGACAGGGGTCCAAGAGACCCAGTACTTC	CSVVPPTGVQETQYF	TRBV29-1	TRBJ2-5	-	TRBD1	15
TGTGCCAGCAGCTTGGGCCTCGACAGACTAGATTCACCCCTCCACTTT	CASSLGLDRLDSPLHF	TRBV5-5	TRBJ1-6	-	-	16
TGCAGCGTTGAAGACCGGGACAGGGGAGTCGAGACCCAGTACTTC	CSVEDRDRGVETQYF	TRBV29-1	TRBJ2-5	-	TRBD1	15
TGCGCCAGCAGCCCTGGACAGGGCACAGATACGCAGTATTTT	CASSPGQGTDTQYF	TRBV5-1	TRBJ2-3	-	TRBD1	14
TGTGCCAGCAGCCCACAGGGTTTTGAAAAACTGTTTTTT	CASSPQGFEKLFF	TRBV28	TRBJ1-4	few	-	13
TGTGCCAGCAGCTCTCCGGATGCTGGCTACACCTTC	CASSSPDAGYTF	TRBV7-9	TRBJ1-2	-	-	12
TGTGCCAGCAGTGCCTTCACAGGGTATTATCAGCCCCAGCATTTT	CASSAFTGYYQPQHF	TRBV2	TRBJ1-5	-	-	15
TGCAGCGTTTCGGACGGCCCGAATGAAAAACTGTTTTTT	CSVSDGPNEKLFF	TRBV29-1	TRBJ1-4	-	-	13
TGTGCCAGCAGTGACGGGACAGGGGGCACCTACGAGCAGTACTTC	CASSDGTGGTYEQYF	TRBV2	TRBJ2-7	-	TRBD1	15
TGTGCCAGCTCACCATTGGCCTCCTACGAGCAGTACTTC	CASSPLASYEQYF	TRBV18	TRBJ2-7	-	-	13
TGTGCCAGCAGCCAGGGACTAGTCCAGCAGTTCTTC	CASSQGLVQQFF	TRBV6-6	TRBJ2-1	-	TRBD2	12
TGCAGCGTTGTAATAGGGAGGACTGAAGCTTTCTTT	CSVVIGRTEAFF	TRBV29-1	TRBJ1-1	few	-	12
TGCGCCAGCAGCCAAGTCGACAAGGGCTATGGCTACACCTTC	CASSQVDKGYGYTF	TRBV4-1	TRBJ1-2	-	-	14
TGCGCCAGCAGCTCTGGGACAGCAGACTATGGCTACACCTTC	CASSSGTADYGYTF	TRBV5-1	TRBJ1-2	-	TRBD1	14
TGTGCCTGGGGGGACCTAGCTACCGGGGAGCTGTTTTTT	CAWGDLATGELFF	TRBV30	TRBJ2-2	once	-	13
TGTGCCAGCAGCCCTGGTCCGGCGGCAGATACGCAGTATTTT	CASSPGPAADTQYF	TRBV5-6	TRBJ2-3	-	-	14
TGTGCCAGCAGCTTCGACAGGGGAACCTACAATGAGCAGTTCTTC	CASSFDRGTYNEQFF	TRBV7-2	TRBJ2-1	-	TRBD1	15
TGTGCCACCAGCCTGGCACAGAGGTTCACCGGGGAGCTGTTTTTT	CATSLAQRFTGELFF	TRBV15	TRBJ2-2	-	-	15
TGTGCCAGCAGCGTAGTCGGGAGGGCAACGGACAACCCAGATACGCAGTATTTT	CASSVVGRATDNPDTQYF	TRBV9	TRBJ2-3	-	TRBD2	18
TGTGCCTGGAGTGTCGGATTTAACACCTTC	CAWSVGFNTF	TRBV30	TRBJ1-2	once	-	10
TGTGCCAGCAGCTTGGGACAGGGTTACAATGAGCAGTTCTTC	CASSLGQGYNEQFF	TRBV5-6	TRBJ2-1	once	TRBD1	14
TGTGCCAGCAATGAGGGCCGGCGGACTGAAGCTTTCTTT	CASNEGRRTEAFF	TRBV28	TRBJ1-1	few	-	13
TGTGCCAGCTCAAATACAGGGTTCCAAGAGACCCAGTACTTC	CASSNTGFQETQYF	TRBV18	TRBJ2-5	-	-	14
TGTGCCAGCAGTGGACAGGGCTACGAGCAGTACTTC	CASSGQGYEQYF	TRBV27	TRBJ2-7	-	TRBD1	12
TGCGCCAGCAGCTTGGGCACCGCGAACTATGGCTACACCTTC	CASSLGTANYGYTF	TRBV5-1	TRBJ1-2	-	-	14
TGTGCCTGGAGTGTATCGGCCGACCAGTACTTC	CAWSVSADQYF	TRBV30	TRBJ2-5	-	-	11
TGTGCCAGCAGCCGGGACGGGTTGAACACTGAAGCTTTCTTT	CASSRDGLNTEAFF	TRBV6-5	TRBJ1-1	-	-	14
TGCAGCGCTCTTCTAGCGGGAGACCGCCAAGAGACCCAGTACTTC	CSALLAGDRQETQYF	TRBV29-1	TRBJ2-5	-	TRBD2	15
TGTGCCAGCAGTGACCCGGGCCGGGAGACCCAGTACTTC	CASSDPGRETQYF	TRBV25-1	TRBJ2-5	-	-	13
TGTGCCTGGGCCCTCGATGACTCTGGAAACACCATATATTTT	CAWALDDSGNTIYF	TRBV30	TRBJ1-3	-	-	14
TGCAGCGCTGAGCGTTCGGGGGGCACAGATACGCAGTATTTT	CSAERSGGTDTQYF	TRBV29-1	TRBJ2-3	few	-	14
TGTGCCAGCGGACTAGCGTTCTACGAGCAGTACTTC	CASGLAFYEQYF	TRBV6-1	TRBJ2-7	-	TRBD2	12